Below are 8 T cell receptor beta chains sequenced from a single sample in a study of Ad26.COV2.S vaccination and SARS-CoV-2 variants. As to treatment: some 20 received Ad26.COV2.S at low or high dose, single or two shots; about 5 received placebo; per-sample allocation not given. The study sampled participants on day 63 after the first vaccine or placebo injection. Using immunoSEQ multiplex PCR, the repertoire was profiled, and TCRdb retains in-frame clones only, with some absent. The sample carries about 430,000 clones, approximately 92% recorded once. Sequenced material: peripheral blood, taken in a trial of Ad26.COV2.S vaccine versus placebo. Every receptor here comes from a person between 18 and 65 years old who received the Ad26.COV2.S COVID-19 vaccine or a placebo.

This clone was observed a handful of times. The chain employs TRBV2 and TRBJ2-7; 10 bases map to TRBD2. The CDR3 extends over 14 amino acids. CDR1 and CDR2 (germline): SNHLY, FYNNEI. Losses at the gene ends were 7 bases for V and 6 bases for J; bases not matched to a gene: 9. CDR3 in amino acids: CASKAGGPNAEQYF. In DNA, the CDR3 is TGTGCCAGCAAAGCGGGAGGGCCGAATGCCGAGCAGTACTTC.

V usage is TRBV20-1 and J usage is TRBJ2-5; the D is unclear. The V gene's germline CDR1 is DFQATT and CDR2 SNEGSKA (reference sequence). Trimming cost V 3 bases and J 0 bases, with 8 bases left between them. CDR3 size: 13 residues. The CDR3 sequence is CSASLGNQETQYF. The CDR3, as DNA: TGCAGTGCTAGTTTGGGAAACCAAGAGACCCAGTACTTC.

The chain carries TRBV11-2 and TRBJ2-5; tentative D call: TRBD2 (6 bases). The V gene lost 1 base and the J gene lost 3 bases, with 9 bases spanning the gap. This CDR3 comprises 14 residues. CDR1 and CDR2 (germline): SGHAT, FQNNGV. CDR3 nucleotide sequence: TGTGCCAGCAGCTTAGTTGCTAGCGAAGAGACCCAGTACTTC. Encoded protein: CASSLVASEETQYF.

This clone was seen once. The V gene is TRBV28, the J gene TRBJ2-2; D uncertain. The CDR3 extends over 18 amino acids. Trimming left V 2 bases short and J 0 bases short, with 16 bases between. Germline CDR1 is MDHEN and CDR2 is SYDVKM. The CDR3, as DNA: TGTGCCAGCAGTTTAACCAGGCGGATTGCGGCGAACACCGGGGAGCTGTTTTTT. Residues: CASSLTRRIAANTGELFF.

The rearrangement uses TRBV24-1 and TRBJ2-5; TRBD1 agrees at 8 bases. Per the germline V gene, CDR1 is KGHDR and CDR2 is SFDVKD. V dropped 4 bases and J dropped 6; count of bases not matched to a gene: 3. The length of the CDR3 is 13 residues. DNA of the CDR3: TGTGCCACCAGTGAGGACAGGGCCAAGACCCAGTACTTC. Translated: CATSEDRAKTQYF.

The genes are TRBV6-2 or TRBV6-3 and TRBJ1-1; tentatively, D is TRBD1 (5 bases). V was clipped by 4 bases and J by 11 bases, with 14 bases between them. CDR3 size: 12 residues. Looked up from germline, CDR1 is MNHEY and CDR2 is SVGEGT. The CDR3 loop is CASSSGPNPAFF. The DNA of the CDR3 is TGTGCCAGCAGTTCGGGGCCTAATCCGGCTTTCTTT.

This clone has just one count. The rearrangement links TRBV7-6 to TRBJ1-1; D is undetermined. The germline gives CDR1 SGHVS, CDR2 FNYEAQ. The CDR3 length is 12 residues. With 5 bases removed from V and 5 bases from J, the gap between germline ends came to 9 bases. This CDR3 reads CASSPAGTEAFF. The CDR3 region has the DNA TGTGCCAGCAGCCCCGCGGGGACTGAAGCTTTCTTT.

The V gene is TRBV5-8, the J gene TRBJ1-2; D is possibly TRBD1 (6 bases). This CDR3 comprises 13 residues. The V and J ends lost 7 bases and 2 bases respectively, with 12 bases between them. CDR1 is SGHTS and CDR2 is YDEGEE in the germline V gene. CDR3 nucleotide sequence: TGTGCCAGCGCCGACAGGCTCAACTATGGCTACACCTTC. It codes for CASADRLNYGYTF.